The 14 T cell receptor beta chains below were found in one sample sequenced in a study of blood T cells in healthy people across ages. The authors ran a second PCR of about 7 to 11 cycles using a sample-barcoded 5' primer and a J-beta primer mix. Via MiXCR, TCRdb re-called the 5' RACE reads, giving one row per CDR3 protein. The sample consists of 800,000 or so distinct CDR3 sequences, 20% to 25% of them appearing once. This same sample was also taken into another study, of T cells of mothers and their children.

The specimen sequenced was blood. The receptors stem from a boy aged 10-17 years in good health.

In its sample, this clonotype was seen a few times. This chain connects TRBV5-5 to TRBJ2-5; 9 bases line up with TRBD2. The V segment lost 2 bases and the J segment 5 bases; nucleotides outside the gene matches: 7. The CDR3 extends over 15 amino acids. The germline gives CDR1 SGHKS, CDR2 YYEKEE (reference sequence). The CDR3 is CASSLLAGTGETQYF. CDR3 nucleotides: TGTGCCAGCAGCTTACTAGCGGGTACGGGGGAGACCCAGTACTTC. Filled out from reference TRBV5-5 and TRBJ2-5, the complete variable domain reads DAGVTQSPTHLIKTRGQQVTLRCSPISGHKSVSWYQQVLGQGPQFIFQYYEKEERGRGNFPDRFSARQFPNYSSELNVNALLLGDSALYLCASSLLAGTGETQYFGPGTRLLVL.

This clonotype has only a few counts. V usage is TRBV5-1 and J usage is TRBJ1-5; no reliable D call. Germline CDR1 is SGHRS and CDR2 is YFSETQ. V lost 0 bases to trimming and J lost 1 base, with 8 bases between them. There are 15 residues in the CDR3. CDR3 region: CASSLEVASNQPQHF. The CDR3 nucleotides are TGCGCCAGCAGCTTGGAGGTGGCAAGCAATCAGCCCCAGCATTTT.

This chain connects TRBV3-1 to TRBJ2-7; either TRBD1 or TRBD2 may fit D (6 bases each). Trimming removed 0 bases at V and 2 bases at J, with 11 bases between. The germline CDR1 and CDR2 sequences are LGHDT and YNNKEL (reference sequence). The length of the CDR3 is 15 residues. In DNA, the CDR3 is TGTGCCAGCAGCCAAGAGGTCGGGGGCACCTACGAGCAGTACTTC. It translates to CASSQEVGGTYEQYF.

The V gene is TRBV2, the J gene TRBJ1-4; possible D gene TRBD1, 5 bases. Germline assignment: CDR1 SNHLY and CDR2 FYNNEI. The CDR3 is 18 residues long. V lost 4 bases to trimming and J lost 0 bases, with 18 bases between them. CDR3 region: CASSGAGSGEATNEKLFF. CDR3 nucleotides: TGTGCCAGCAGTGGAGCAGGGTCGGGAGAAGCAACTAATGAAAAACTGTTTTTT.

This rearrangement joins TRBV6-5 to TRBJ1-6; 10 positions agree with TRBD1. This CDR3 is 16 amino acids long. After removal of 0 bases from V and 10 bases from J, the junction contained 6 bases not matched to a gene. CDR1 is MNHEY, CDR2 SVGAGI, per germline. Here the CDR3 reads CASSYSAGTGVSPLHF. In nucleotides, the CDR3 is TGTGCCAGCAGTTACTCGGCCGGGACAGGGGTATCACCCCTCCACTTT.

The chain employs TRBV20-1 and TRBJ2-3, with a tentative D call TRBD2 (5 bases). The CDR3 runs to 13 residues. Trimming took off 8 bases at V and 2 bases at J, with 14 bases between the two ends. Germline-derived CDR1 and CDR2 are DFQATT and SNEGSKA (reference sequence). DNA for the CDR3: TGCAGTCCCTTTGAGGGTTTCACAGATACGCAGTATTTT. It translates to CSPFEGFTDTQYF.

This chain uses TRBV4-3 with TRBJ1-6, with 10 bases lining up with TRBD1. J lost 9 bases, V lost 0 bases, and 8 bases had no gene match. Per the germline V gene, CDR1 is LGHNA and CDR2 is YSLEER. CDR3 length: 17 amino acids. The CDR3 region is CASSQDFGDRGTSPLHF. For the CDR3, the DNA is TGCGCCAGCAGCCAAGATTTCGGGGACAGGGGCACTTCACCCCTCCACTTT.

This clonotype was counted only a few times. The junction departs from germline at one end; a sequencing error may be responsible. The V gene is TRBV27, the J gene TRBJ2-5, with D possibly TRBD2 on 6 matching bases. There are 12 residues in the CDR3. Germline CDR1 reads MNHEY; CDR2 reads SMNVEV (reference sequence). CDR3 in amino acids: CASGGFQETQCF. DNA for the CDR3: TGTGCCTCCGGGGGATTCCAAGAGACCCAGTGCTTC.

The J gene is TRBJ2-5, the V gene TRBV27; D is possibly TRBD2 (6 bases). Deletions cut 5 bases from V and 4 bases from J, with 8 bases between. The CDR3 spans 12 residues. CDR1 is MNHEY, CDR2 SMNVEV, per germline (reference sequence). CDR3 region: CASSAGGETQYF. The CDR3 bases are TGTGCCAGCAGTGCCGGGGGAGAGACCCAGTACTTC.

This chain links TRBV20-1 with TRBJ2-7; 9 nucleotides line up with TRBD2. The CDR3 is made up of 16 amino acids. V was pared by 0 bases and J by 4 bases, with 10 bases of the junction left unmatched. CDR1 DFQATT and CDR2 SNEGSKA come from the germline V gene (reference sequence). CDR3 bases: TGCAGTGCTAGAGATCAATTGGGACTAGCTTGGTACGAGCAGTACTTC. This sequence encodes CSARDQLGLAWYEQYF.

The chain joins TRBV7-9 to TRBJ2-3; D call uncertain. The CDR3 totals 14 residues. Germline CDR1 and CDR2: SEHNR and FQNEAQ (reference sequence). V was pared by 3 bases and J by 2 bases, with 9 bases between. CDR3 region: CASSFGRITDTQYF. CDR3 DNA sequence: TGTGCCAGCAGCTTCGGCAGGATCACAGATACGCAGTATTTT.

The genes are TRBV6-6 and TRBJ2-4; 10 nucleotides match TRBD1. V shed 6 bases, J shed 9 bases, and the junction held 11 bases outside the gene matches. This CDR3 spans 15 amino acids. Germline CDR1 and CDR2: MNHNY and SVGAGI (reference sequence). CDR3 nucleotide sequence: TGTGCCAGCAGCGACGGGACAGGGGATTCTAGCATTCAGTACTTC. Translated: CASSDGTGDSSIQYF.

For the CDR3, the DNA is TGCGCCAGCAGCCTTGGGGACAGGCGCGACGAGCAGTACTTC. Protein product: CASSLGDRRDEQYF. The chain has TRBV5-1 and TRBJ2-1; 8 nucleotides line up with TRBD1. The J call may be faulty, since TRBJ2-7 better matches the DNA end. The CDR3 totals 14 residues. Per the germline V gene, CDR1 is SGHRS and CDR2 is YFSETQ.

CDR3 protein: CASRGLAGGLDTQYF. In DNA, the CDR3 is TGTGCCAGCAGGGGACTAGCGGGAGGATTAGATACGCAGTATTTT. V usage is TRBV3-1 and J usage is TRBJ2-3; TRBD2 aligns across 15 bases. The J segment lost 5 bases and the V segment lost 6 bases, leaving 3 bases of the junction unmatched. This CDR3 is 15 amino acids long. Germline CDR1 reads LGHDT; CDR2 reads YNNKEL (reference sequence).